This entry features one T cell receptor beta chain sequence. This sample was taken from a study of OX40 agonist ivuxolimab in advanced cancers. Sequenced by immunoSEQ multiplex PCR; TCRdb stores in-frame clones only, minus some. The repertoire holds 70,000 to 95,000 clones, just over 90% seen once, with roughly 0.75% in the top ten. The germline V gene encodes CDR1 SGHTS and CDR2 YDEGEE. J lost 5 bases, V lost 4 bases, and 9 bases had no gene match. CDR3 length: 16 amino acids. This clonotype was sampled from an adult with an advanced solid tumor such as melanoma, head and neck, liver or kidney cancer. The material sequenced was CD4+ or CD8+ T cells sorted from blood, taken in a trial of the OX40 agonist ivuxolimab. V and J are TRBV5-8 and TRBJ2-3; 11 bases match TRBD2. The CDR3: CASSRGTSGEVDTQYF. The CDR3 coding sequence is TGTGCCAGCAGCCGCGGGACTAGCGGCGAGGTAGATACGCAGTATTTT. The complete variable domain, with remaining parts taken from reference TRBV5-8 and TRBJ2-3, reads EAGVTQSPTHLIKTRGQQATLRCSPISGHTSVYWYQQALGLGLQFLLWYDEGEERNRGNFPPRFSGRQFPNYSSELNVNALELEDSALYLCASSRGTSGEVDTQYFGPGTRLTVL.